This T cell receptor (beta chain) was identified during a study of identical twins. This clonotype was picked up many times. V dropped 6 bases and J dropped 6; count of bases not matched to a gene: 11. The CDR3 has 14 residues. TCRdb redid the calling of the 5' RACE reads with MiXCR, one entry per CDR3 protein. Of 200,000 to 250,000 distinct CDR3 sequences in the sample, 7% were seen once. The sample was also linked to a second study, of yellow fever vaccine responses in identical twins. According to that study: Convergence reportedly seemed to mark part of the twins' vaccine T cell response, with personalization marking the rest.

The sample comprised memory (CD45RO+) T cells sorted from blood. This receptor was identified in a woman aged 18-29 years in good health. The gene calls are TRBV12-3 or TRBV12-4 and TRBJ2-7; 7 bases fit TRBD1. CDR3: CASRKTGSLPEQYF. Here the CDR3 DNA reads TGTGCCAGCAGGAAGACAGGGTCTCTACCCGAGCAGTACTTC.